The next 14 T cell receptor beta chains were all read from a single sample in a study of OX40 agonist ivuxolimab in advanced cancers. Libraries were constructed by the immunoSEQ multiplex PCR assay. TCRdb limited this immuneACCESS table to in-frame rearrangements with V and J called. A share of clones is missing; checked studies link under half to unresolved V genes, and the rest is unexplained. Recorded for this sample are more than 65,000 clones; approximately 91% of them occurred a single time. The top ten clones comprise roughly 0.7% of the sample. The source material was CD4+ or CD8+ T cells sorted from blood, sampled in a trial of the OX40 agonist ivuxolimab. Receptors were obtained from an adult with an advanced solid tumor such as melanoma, head and neck, liver or kidney cancer.

The V call is TRBV19, the J call TRBJ2-3; TRBD2 agrees at 11 bases. CDR3 length: 16 amino acids. V shed 4 bases, J shed 0 bases, and the junction held 3 bases outside the gene matches. Germline V CDR1 and CDR2: LNHDA, SQIVND (reference sequence). The CDR3 bases are TGTGCCAGTAGTAAGACTAGCGGGACTAGCACAGATACGCAGTATTTT. Translation: CASSKTSGTSTDTQYF.

This clone occurred a few times. V gene TRBV7-2 combines with J gene TRBJ2-1; tentative D call: TRBD2 (5 bases). The CDR3 consists of 16 residues. From germline, CDR1 is SGHTA and CDR2 FQGNSA. Trimming cost V 2 bases and J 5 bases, with 16 bases left between them. CDR3 bases: TGTGCCAGCAGCTTAAGCGGCGGATTTTCGAACAATGAGCAGTTCTTC. This sequence encodes CASSLSGGFSNNEQFF.

This clone was counted once. The genes are TRBV7-2 and TRBJ1-5, with 9 bases fitting TRBD1. The germline V gene has CDR1 SGHTA and CDR2 FQGNSA. The CDR3 sequence is 14 residues long. Germline trimming cut 5 bases from V and 4 bases from J; bases unmatched to any gene: 3. The CDR3 region is CASSPDRGNQPQHF. CDR3 nucleotides: TGTGCCAGCAGCCCGGACAGGGGTAATCAGCCCCAGCATTTT.

The J gene is TRBJ1-2, the V gene TRBV21-1. TRBV21-1 is a known pseudogene. CDR3 length equals 15 residues. The CDR3 coding sequence is TGTGCCAGCAGCAACGGGGGGTTCAGTAACTATGGCTACACCTTC. Protein product: CASSNGGFSNYGYTF.

V gene TRBV23-1 combines with J gene TRBJ2-2; no firm D call. TRBV23-1 belongs to the ORF category, with a function that is uncertain. With 3 bases removed from V and 3 bases from J, the gap between germline ends came to 2 bases. The CDR3 spans 12 residues. CDR3 loop: CASSQDTGELFF. CDR3 sequence (DNA): TGCGCCAGCAGTCAGGACACCGGGGAGCTGTTTTTT.

The chain joins TRBV7-9 to TRBJ2-7; 11 bases map to TRBD1. The CDR3 spans 16 residues. V shed 5 bases, J shed 5 bases, and the junction held 11 bases outside the gene matches. Germline assignment: CDR1 SEHNR and CDR2 FQNEAQ (reference sequence). The CDR3, as DNA: TGTGCCAGCAGCCCGGCTCCGGGACAGGGGGTCAACGAGCAGTACTTC. This translates into CASSPAPGQGVNEQYF. Combining the CDR3 with reference TRBV7-9 and TRBJ2-7 gives the whole variable domain DTGVSQNPRHKITKRGQNVTFRCDPISEHNRLYWYRQTLGQGPEFLTYFQNEAQLEKSRLLSDRFSAERPKGSFSTLEIQRTEQGDSAMYLCASSPAPGQGVNEQYFGPGTRLTVT.

This clone was counted once. The chain carries TRBV6-1 and TRBJ2-2; no clear D. Trimming left V 4 bases short and J 2 bases short, with 8 bases between. Per germline, CDR1 MNHNS and CDR2 SASEGT. The CDR3 consists of 14 residues. CDR3 in DNA: TGTGCCAGCAGTGTTTGGAGTAACACCGGGGAGCTGTTTTTT. This sequence encodes CASSVWSNTGELFF.

The chain has TRBV5-4 and TRBJ2-5; D is perhaps TRBD1 or TRBD2 (6 bases each). V lost 4 bases, J lost 5 bases, and 15 bases lay in between. Germline-derived CDR1 and CDR2 are SGHNT and YYREEE (reference sequence). The CDR3 length is 14 residues. The CDR3 DNA follows: TGTGCCAGCAGCCTGATTACAGGGAGGGAGACCCAGTACTTC. Its protein is CASSLITGRETQYF.

The genes are TRBV19 and TRBJ1-1, with TRBD1 identical over 11 bases. This CDR3 is built from 17 residues. The germline CDR1 and CDR2 sequences are LNHDA and SQIVND (reference sequence). J gave up 7 bases and V 5 bases, and 15 bases lay outside the gene matches. CDR3 in amino acids: CASSAADRGLVGYEAFF. The CDR3 nucleotides read TGTGCCAGTAGTGCAGCGGACAGGGGGCTCGTGGGCTATGAAGCTTTCTTT.

This clone was observed a single time. The V gene is TRBV6-1, the J gene TRBJ1-2; no reliable D call. Looked up from germline, CDR1 is MNHNS and CDR2 is SASEGT. This CDR3 is 15 amino acids long. V lost 1 base and J lost 2, with 11 bases in between. CDR3 in DNA: TGTGCCAGCAGTGAAGGGGCGACGGTAAACTATGGCTACACCTTC. It yields the protein CASSEGATVNYGYTF.

This chain uses TRBV7-2 with TRBJ1-4; D might be TRBD1 (5 bases). The V end was cut by 2 bases, the J end by 8 bases, with 9 bases between. Germline V lookup: CDR1 SGHTA, CDR2 FQGNSA. The CDR3 spans 13 residues. In nucleotides, the CDR3 is TGTGCCAGCAGCTTAACCAGGGACGAAAAACTGTTTTTT. This sequence encodes CASSLTRDEKLFF.

The CDR3 spells CASSPGITNTGELFF. CDR3 in DNA: TGTGCCAGCAGCCCCGGGATTACGAACACCGGGGAGCTGTTTTTT. The V call is TRBV7-9, the J call TRBJ2-2; maybe TRBD2 (5 bases). CDR3 size: 15 residues. V was trimmed by 5 bases and J by 0 bases, leaving 10 bases between them. Looked up from germline, CDR1 is SEHNR and CDR2 is FQNEAQ (reference sequence).

The count of this clone is one. The chain carries TRBV29-1 and TRBJ1-1; 8 nucleotides align to TRBD1. V lost 7 bases to trimming and J lost 5 bases; unmatched junction nucleotides: 6. Germline CDR1 and CDR2: SQVTM and ANQGSEA. CDR3 length equals 12 residues. This chain's CDR3 is CSARTGRTEAFF. Written as DNA, the CDR3 is TGCAGCGCCAGGACAGGGCGAACTGAAGCTTTCTTT.

The chain couples TRBV21-1 to TRBJ2-7; the DNA was not used to check the table's D call, TRBD2. TRBV21-1 is noted as a pseudogene. This CDR3 is 15 amino acids long. CDR3 sequence (DNA): TGTGCCAGCAGCAAAGTTGGCGGGAGCTCCTACGAGCAGTACTTC. Encoded protein: CASSKVGGSSYEQYF.